Following are 27 T cell receptor beta chains from one sample sequenced in a study of beta chain features in type 1 diabetes (dated by TCRdb to 2017 to 2018). To prepare the library, the immunoSEQ multiplex PCR assay was applied. All of the isolated RNA was reverse transcribed with the High Capacity cDNA Reverse Transcription Kit, so expressed TCRB transcripts were sequenced. The immuneACCESS repertoire file appears here via TCRdb, limited to in-frame rearrangements. These files lack a portion of the clones; in checked studies, under half of the deficit traces to unresolved V genes, and the cause of the others is not known. This sample lists nearly 350,000 clones; 8% were detected once. The ten biggest clones cover under 0.5% of the sample. The sequenced sample consisted of central memory CD4+ T cells from blood. The receptor set was obtained from a woman between 18 and 29 years old in good health.

The sample holds a few counts of this clone. This rearrangement joins TRBV6-5 to TRBJ1-5; 8 positions agree with TRBD1. V gave up 4 bases and J gave up 5 bases; unmatched junction bases: 1. CDR1 and CDR2 from the germline V gene are MNHEY and SVGAGI. The CDR3 totals 13 residues. CDR3 region: CASSSGGYQPQHF. CDR3 DNA sequence: TGTGCCAGCAGTTCAGGGGGCTATCAGCCCCAGCATTTT.

This clone was observed a handful of times. The chain is built from TRBV28 and TRBJ2-4, with 9 bases lining up with TRBD2. Trimming removed 6 bases from V and 1 base from J; junction bases left unmatched: 13. The germline CDR1 and CDR2 sequences are MDHEN and SYDVKM. CDR3 length: 18 amino acids. This chain's CDR3 is CASRRTTGTSPAKNIQYF. The CDR3 coding sequence is TGTGCCAGCAGACGAACAACCGGGACTAGCCCGGCCAAAAACATTCAGTACTTC.

By share, this clone counts as medium-sized. This chain joins TRBV19 and TRBJ2-1, with TRBD1 matching 8 bases. V was pared by 4 bases and J by 7 bases, with 6 bases of the junction left unmatched. This CDR3 spans 14 amino acids. Germline loops: CDR1 LNHDA, CDR2 SQIVND (reference sequence). Here the CDR3 reads CASSTFGQGNEQFF. CDR3 DNA: TGTGCCAGTAGTACCTTCGGACAGGGAAATGAGCAGTTCTTC.

This clone was seen a handful of times. The genes are TRBV7-2 and TRBJ2-5; D is undetermined. Per germline, CDR1 SGHTA and CDR2 FQGNSA. Between the trimmed V and J ends, which lost 2 bases and 1 base, there was a span of 11 bases. This CDR3 is built from 15 residues. CDR3 DNA: TGTGCCAGCAGCTTAAACCCTCCTCCCCAAGAGACCCAGTACTTC. Its translation is CASSLNPPPQETQYF.

The V and J genes are TRBV2 and TRBJ1-2, with D unresolved. Per the germline V gene, CDR1 is SNHLY and CDR2 is FYNNEI. CDR3 length equals 12 residues. Between the trimmed V and J ends, which lost 2 bases and 4 bases, there was a span of 5 bases. This CDR3 reads CASSERRYGYTF. CDR3 nucleotide sequence: TGTGCCAGCAGTGAAAGGCGCTATGGCTACACCTTC.

This clone was recorded a few times. The chain links TRBV28 to TRBJ2-7; maybe TRBD1 (6 bases). The CDR3 is 13 residues long. CDR1 and CDR2 from the germline V gene are MDHEN and SYDVKM. Deletions cut 5 bases from V and 4 bases from J, with 12 bases between. CDR3 DNA: TGTGCCAGCAGTCCACAGGGACCGTACGAGCAGTACTTC. Encoded protein: CASSPQGPYEQYF. Based on the CDR3 plus reference TRBV28 and TRBJ2-7, the full variable domain is DVKVTQSSRYLVKRTGEKVFLECVQDMDHENMFWYRQDPGLGLRLIYFSYDVKMKEKGDIPEGYSVSREKKERFSLILESASTNQTSMYLCASSPQGPYEQYFGPGTRLTVT.

This clone was counted only a few times. The chain has TRBV28 and TRBJ1-1; D not certain. Trimming removed 8 bases from V and 0 bases from J, with 13 bases in between. This CDR3 has 14 amino acids. Germline V gene data show CDR1 as MDHEN and CDR2 as SYDVKM. This CDR3 is CASGKLLLNTEAFF. Here the CDR3 DNA reads TGTGCCAGCGGAAAACTGCTTTTGAACACTGAAGCTTTCTTT.

This clone was observed a few times. This chain uses TRBV6-6 with TRBJ1-2; D unresolved. From germline, CDR1 is MNHNY and CDR2 SVGAGI (reference sequence). This CDR3 region has 13 residues. V was clipped by 6 bases and J by 4 bases, with 12 bases between them. CDR3 in amino acids: CASREQNLYGYTF. The CDR3 DNA sequence: TGTGCCAGCAGAGAACAGAACCTCTATGGCTACACCTTC.

The chain has TRBV7-9 and TRBJ2-7; a possible D gene is TRBD2 (5 bases). CDR3 size: 13 residues. V gave up 1 base and J gave up 2 bases, with 6 bases separating them. Germline CDR1 and CDR2: SEHNR and FQNEAQ (reference sequence). The CDR3 DNA is TGTGCCAGCAGCTTAGGTAGCGCCTACGAGCAGTACTTC. This encodes CASSLGSAYEQYF.

This chain connects TRBV29-1 to TRBJ2-1, with 7 positions matching TRBD2. This CDR3 contains 14 residues. Per the germline V gene, CDR1 is SQVTM and CDR2 is ANQGSEA. CDR3: CTTSLPGGYNEQFF. DNA for the CDR3: TGCACCACTTCTTTACCGGGGGGATACAATGAGCAGTTCTTC.

This clone showed up many times. The V call is TRBV2, the J call TRBJ2-2, with 7 bases fitting TRBD1. With V trimmed by 5 bases and J by 7 bases, 7 bases remained unmatched. Germline V CDR1 and CDR2: SNHLY, FYNNEI. The length of the CDR3 is 14 residues. Written as DNA, the CDR3 is TGTGCCAGCAGTTACAGGGGAATCGGCGGGGAGCTGTTTTTT. It codes for CASSYRGIGGELFF.

This rearrangement joins TRBV5-5 to TRBJ2-3, with a weak D call TRBD1 (5 bases). The V gene lost 7 bases and the J gene lost 2 bases, with 14 bases spanning the gap. Germline V gives CDR1 SGHKS, CDR2 YYEKEE (reference sequence). The CDR3 runs to 14 residues. The DNA for the CDR3 is TGTGCCAGCCAAGGGGCGCCGGACACAGATACGCAGTATTTT. Translated, it gives CASQGAPDTDTQYF.

This clone has more than one count but fewer than ten. Other DNA sequences from this sample encode an identical CDR3 as well. This sequence joins TRBV28 and TRBJ1-1; possible D gene TRBD1, 6 bases. CDR1 is MDHEN and CDR2 is SYDVKM in the germline V gene. V was clipped by 5 bases and J by 4 bases, with 8 bases between them. The CDR3 is 12 amino acids. Here the CDR3 DNA reads TGTGCCAGCAGTCAAGGGGGCACTGAAGCTTTCTTT. Translated, it gives CASSQGGTEAFF.

In regard to this clone: At one boundary the junction diverges from the germline segment, which might be a read error. The V call is TRBV6-1, the J call TRBJ1-5; D remains unclear. CDR3 length equals 14 residues. Germline V gene sequence: CDR1 MNHNS, CDR2 SASEGT. CDR3 bases: TGTGCCACCAGTCCCTCTGGGTGGATGGAGCCCCAGCATTTT. It is translated as CATSPSGWMEPQHF.

V usage is TRBV10-3 and J usage is TRBJ2-7, with 11 bases identical to TRBD2. The CDR3 covers 14 residues. V shed 9 bases and J 5 bases; nucleotides not matched to a gene: 9. The germline V gene has CDR1 ENHRY and CDR2 SYGVKD. CDR3 coding DNA: TGTGCCATTAGTCGTAGCGGGAGGGCCCACGAGCAGTACTTC. This codes for CAISRSGRAHEQYF.

The V and J genes are TRBV15 and TRBJ2-6; D unresolved. The germline V and J ends were trimmed by 6 bases and 0 bases, with 9 bases remaining between them. Germline values: CDR1 LNHNV, CDR2 YYDKDF (reference sequence). There are 15 residues in the CDR3. Here the CDR3 reads CATSLRHSGANVLTF. The CDR3 DNA follows: TGTGCCACCAGTTTGCGGCACTCTGGGGCCAACGTCCTGACTTTC.

This sequence joins TRBV7-2 and TRBJ2-1, with TRBD2 matching 7 bases. Germline V gives CDR1 SGHTA, CDR2 FQGNSA. The CDR3 consists of 14 residues. V dropped 1 base and J dropped 4; count of bases not matched to a gene: 1. The CDR3 region is CASSLERGYNEQFF. CDR3 coding DNA: TGTGCCAGCAGCTTAGAGCGGGGATACAATGAGCAGTTCTTC.

The genes are TRBV18 and TRBJ2-5; no clear D gene. Germline values: CDR1 KGHSH, CDR2 LQKENI. With 6 bases removed from V and 3 bases from J, the gap between germline ends came to 14 bases. The CDR3 extends over 14 amino acids. CDR3 sequence (DNA): TGTGCCAGCTCCCCCTCGACGATAGAAGAGACCCAGTACTTC. It translates to CASSPSTIEETQYF.

As for this clone: One junction end disagrees with the germline gene, perhaps due to a read error. The chain carries TRBV2 and TRBJ2-1; TRBD2 matches 7 bases. CDR1 and CDR2 from the germline V gene are SNHLY and FYNNEI. This CDR3 contains 15 residues. The CDR3 reads CASSVPLAELNEQFF. The CDR3 DNA reads TGTGCCAGTAGTGTCCCCCTAGCGGAACTCAATGAGCAGTTCTTC.

The V and J genes are TRBV5-1 and TRBJ2-7, with TRBD1 matching 7 bases. The ends lost 0 bases at V and 7 bases at J; junction bases unmatched: 10. Germline loops: CDR1 SGHRS, CDR2 YFSETQ. This CDR3 has 15 amino acids. CDR3 protein: CASSLGIDRVEEQYF. The CDR3 region has the DNA TGCGCCAGCAGCTTGGGCATCGACAGGGTAGAAGAGCAGTACTTC.

This clone occurred a few times. The V gene is TRBV5-4, the J gene TRBJ2-1; 12 bases agree with TRBD2. V shed 4 bases, J shed 6 bases, and the junction held 8 bases outside the gene matches. Per the germline V gene, CDR1 is SGHNT and CDR2 is YYREEE (reference sequence). CDR3 length: 16 residues. CDR3 loop: CASSQQTSGSRNEQFF. For the CDR3, the DNA is TGTGCCAGCAGCCAACAGACTAGCGGGAGTCGCAATGAGCAGTTCTTC.

The chain's CDR3 is CSAKRRDTQYF. As DNA, the CDR3 is TGCAGTGCTAAACGGAGAGATACGCAGTATTTT. V is TRBV20-1 and J is TRBJ2-3; D gene ambiguous. This CDR3 is 11 amino acids long. Trimming pared 4 bases from V and 5 bases from J, leaving 7 bases between. Per germline, CDR1 DFQATT and CDR2 SNEGSKA (reference sequence).

The sample holds many counts of this clone. The chain couples TRBV7-9 to TRBJ2-7; D gene uncertain. V was pared by 6 bases and J by 7 bases, with 16 bases between. The CDR3 covers 13 residues. Per germline, CDR1 SEHNR and CDR2 FQNEAQ (reference sequence). The CDR3 bases are TGTGCCAGCAGGTCTCTGGGTCTGGATGAGCAGTACTTC. Its protein is CASRSLGLDEQYF. The full variable domain, completed using reference TRBV7-9 and TRBJ2-7, is DTGVSQNPRHKITKRGQNVTFRCDPISEHNRLYWYRQTLGQGPEFLTYFQNEAQLEKSRLLSDRFSAERPKGSFSTLEIQRTEQGDSAMYLCASRSLGLDEQYFGPGTRLTVT.

This clone was seen at least ten times. V usage is TRBV4-3 and J usage is TRBJ2-3, with D possibly TRBD2 on 5 matching bases. V lost 0 bases, J lost 11 bases, and 18 bases lay in between. Germline V gene data show CDR1 as LGHNA and CDR2 as YSLEER. This CDR3 has 15 residues. The CDR3 DNA sequence: TGCGCCAGCAGCCAAGATGCGGGCCCTCTCGGAGGGCAGTATTTT. Translated: CASSQDAGPLGGQYF.

In its sample, this clone was seen a few times. V gene TRBV7-2 combines with J gene TRBJ2-5; maybe TRBD2 (7 bases). The CDR3 contains 15 residues. Deletions cut 4 bases from V and 5 bases from J, with 17 bases between. Germline lookup yields CDR1 SGHTA and CDR2 FQGNSA. CDR3 residues: CASSSRFAGAETQYF. The CDR3 region has the DNA TGTGCCAGCAGCTCCCGTTTTGCGGGGGCCGAGACCCAGTACTTC.

Only a few counts were recorded for this clone. The chain combines TRBV7-3 with TRBJ2-3; D uncertain. The CDR3 covers 13 residues. Germline-derived CDR1 and CDR2 are SGHTA and FQGTGA. V was trimmed by 2 bases and J by 5 bases, leaving 8 bases between them. The CDR3: CASSLGFIDTQYF. The CDR3 DNA reads as TGTGCCAGCAGCTTAGGGTTTATAGATACGCAGTATTTT. The full variable domain, rest sourced from reference TRBV7-3 and TRBJ2-3, is GAGVSQTPSNKVTEKGKYVELRCDPISGHTALYWYRQSLGQGPEFLIYFQGTGAADDSGLPNDRFFAVRPEGSVSTLKIQRTERGDSAVYLCASSLGFIDTQYFGPGTRLTVL.

This chain links TRBV20-1 with TRBJ2-3, with unresolved D. The CDR3 consists of 11 residues. Trimming took 5 bases from V and 5 from J, leaving 8 bases between them. Germline V lookup: CDR1 DFQATT, CDR2 SNEGSKA (reference sequence). CDR3 region: CSADLRDTQYF. The CDR3 bases are TGCAGTGCTGATCTACGAGATACGCAGTATTTT.